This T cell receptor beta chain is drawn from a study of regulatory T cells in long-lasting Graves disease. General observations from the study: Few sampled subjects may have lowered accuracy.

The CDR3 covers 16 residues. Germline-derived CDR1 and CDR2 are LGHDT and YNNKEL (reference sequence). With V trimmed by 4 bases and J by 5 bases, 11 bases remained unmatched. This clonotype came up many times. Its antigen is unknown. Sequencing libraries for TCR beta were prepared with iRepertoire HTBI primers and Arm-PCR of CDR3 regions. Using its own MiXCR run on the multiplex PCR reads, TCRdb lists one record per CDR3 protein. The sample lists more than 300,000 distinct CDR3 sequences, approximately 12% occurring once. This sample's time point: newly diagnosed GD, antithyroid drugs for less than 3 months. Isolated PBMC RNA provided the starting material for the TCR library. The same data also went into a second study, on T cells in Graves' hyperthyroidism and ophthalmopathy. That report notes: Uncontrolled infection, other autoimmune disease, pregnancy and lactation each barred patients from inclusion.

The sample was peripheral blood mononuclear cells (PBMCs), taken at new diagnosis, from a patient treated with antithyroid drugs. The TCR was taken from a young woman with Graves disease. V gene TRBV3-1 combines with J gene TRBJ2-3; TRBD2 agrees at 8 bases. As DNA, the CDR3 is TGTGCCAGCAGCCCCCCGGGAGGGCCATCTGGAGATACGCAGTATTTT. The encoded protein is CASSPPGGPSGDTQYF.